This TCR beta chain appears in the sequencing data of a study of blood T cells in healthy people across ages. Whole-study results and caveats: TCR beta diversity correlated strongly with naive T cell percentage.

Germline V gene sequence: CDR1 LGHNA, CDR2 YNFKEQ. This CDR3 spans 12 amino acids. The individuals who served as donors were healthy Caucasians living in Russia, aged about 6 to 95. PBMCs were isolated at a quantity of at least 6.5 million per sample. For this clonotype: Its antigen remains unidentified.

Then a second PCR, running roughly 7 to 11 cycles, was carried out with a sample-barcoded 5' primer and a J-beta primer mix. Each TCR beta cDNA got a 12-nucleotide random molecular identifier. TCRdb called the 5' RACE reads again in MiXCR, with one record for every CDR3 protein. The data hold approximately 1,700,000 distinct CDR3 sequences, with more than 35% observed a single time. The chain couples TRBV4-2 to TRBJ2-4; D gene uncertain. The J call may be wrong; the DNA end is better matched by TRBJ2-7. Sequencing was carried out using blood. This sequence was found in a human donor in good health. Here the CDR3 reads CASSRDAHEQYF. The CDR3 DNA sequence: TGTGCCAGCAGCCGAGATGCCCACGAGCAGTACTTC.